Below are 16 T cell receptor beta chains sequenced from a single sample in a study of human T cells and chemical hapten exposure. TCRdb reprocessed the 5' RACE reads with MiXCR, giving one entry per CDR3 protein. The repertoire has 81,000 or so distinct CDR3 sequences, more than 7.5% of them found once; the top ten carry 2% to 2.5%. The authors' total RNA extraction used unfractionated whole blood. These receptors all stem from a male donor in good health.

This clonotype was observed many times. The genes are TRBV20-1 and TRBJ2-2; D possibly uses TRBD1 or TRBD2 (5 bases each). With 0 bases removed from V and 7 bases from J, the gap between germline ends came to 12 bases. This CDR3 spans 14 amino acids. Germline-derived CDR1 and CDR2 are DFQATT and SNEGSKA (reference sequence). Here the CDR3 DNA reads TGCAGTGCTAGAGATGAGGCGAGGGGCGGGGAGCTGTTTTTT. Translated: CSARDEARGGELFF.

This clonotype came up a few times. The V gene is TRBV7-2, the J gene TRBJ1-5; weak D call: TRBD1 (6 bases). V lost 1 base and J 6 bases, leaving 16 bases between the germline ends. CDR3 length: 16 residues. CDR1 is SGHTA, CDR2 FQGNSA, per germline. Here the CDR3 reads CASSLGGITGSQPQHF. The CDR3, as DNA: TGTGCCAGCAGCTTAGGAGGGATTACAGGGAGTCAGCCCCAGCATTTT.

This clonotype showed up just a few times. The gene calls are TRBV4-1 and TRBJ1-5; TRBD1 might be the D (6 bases). There are 16 residues in the CDR3. Germline V lookup: CDR1 MGHRA, CDR2 YSYEKL. V was pared by 0 bases and J by 7 bases, with 16 bases between. The CDR3 nucleotides read TGCGCCAGCAGCCAAGAGGGGGGGGCCCGGGGCCAGCCCCAGCATTTT. As protein: CASSQEGGARGQPQHF.

The chain uses TRBV19 and TRBJ1-1; no definite D call. With 3 bases removed from V and 5 bases from J, the gap between germline ends came to 10 bases. Germline assignment: CDR1 LNHDA and CDR2 SQIVND (reference sequence). The CDR3 is 13 amino acids. In nucleotides, the CDR3 is TGTGCCAGTAGTATCGCCCCGGGGACTGAAGCTTTCTTT. Encoded protein: CASSIAPGTEAFF.

This clonotype was seen a few times. The chain is built from TRBV20-1 and TRBJ2-3; TRBD1 agrees at 8 bases. Germline lookup yields CDR1 DFQATT and CDR2 SNEGSKA (reference sequence). The CDR3 has 14 residues. V dropped 6 bases and J dropped 5; count of bases not matched to a gene: 10. The CDR3 sequence: CSAIGQGGRDTQYF. The DNA for the CDR3 is TGCAGTGCGATCGGACAGGGAGGAAGAGATACGCAGTATTTT.

This clonotype appeared a few times. The J gene is TRBJ2-5, the V gene TRBV10-1, with TRBD1 identical over 7 bases. V lost 3 bases, J lost 2 bases, and 3 bases stayed unmatched. The CDR3 consists of 14 residues. Germline values: CDR1 WNHNN, CDR2 SYGVQD (reference sequence). The CDR3, as DNA: TGCGCCAGCAGTGAAGGGACAGTTCAAGAGACCCAGTACTTC. Translated: CASSEGTVQETQYF.

This clonotype was detected a few times. The chain couples TRBV2 to TRBJ1-1, with a weak D call TRBD1 (6 bases). The CDR3 sequence is 14 residues long. Germline V gene sequence: CDR1 SNHLY, CDR2 FYNNEI. Between the trimmed V and J ends, which lost 5 bases and 8 bases, there was a span of 18 bases. The CDR3 DNA follows: TGTGCCAGCAGTCCCGGGGGGCCCCTGGGAGAAGCTTTCTTT. This encodes CASSPGGPLGEAFF.

The chain couples TRBV12-3 or TRBV12-4 to TRBJ2-1; D possibly corresponds to TRBD1 (6 bases). The V and J ends lost 0 bases and 14 bases respectively, with 14 bases between them. CDR3 length: 13 residues. The CDR3 DNA reads TGTGCCAGCAGTTTAGCTGGACAGCTGATTGAGTTCTTC. The encoded protein is CASSLAGQLIEFF.

This clonotype was seen a handful of times. An end of the junction does not agree with germline; a read error may underlie this. The chain carries TRBV20-1 and TRBJ1-5; TRBD1 might be the D (6 bases). The CDR3 covers 13 residues. Germline V CDR1 and CDR2: DFQATT, SNEGSKA (reference sequence). CDR3 sequence: CSARGQTNQPQHF. CDR3 sequence (DNA): TGCAGTGCCAGAGGACAGACAAATCAGCCCCAGCATTTT.

This clonotype was seen more than once but under ten times. This chain connects TRBV5-1 to TRBJ2-2, with D perhaps matching TRBD1 (5 bases). The CDR3 extends over 18 amino acids. V was clipped by 2 bases and J by 0 bases, with 17 bases between them. The germline V gene encodes CDR1 SGHRS and CDR2 YFSETQ. CDR3 DNA sequence: TGCGCCAGCAGCTTAACAGGCCCAGGGTCGGCGAACACCGGGGAGCTGTTTTTT. Translating it yields CASSLTGPGSANTGELFF.

This clonotype was seen ten or more times. This chain uses TRBV6-2 or TRBV6-3 with TRBJ2-2; tentatively, D is TRBD2 (6 bases). Germline V gives CDR1 MNHEY, CDR2 SVGEGT. The CDR3 length is 14 residues. Trimming cost V 6 bases and J 0 bases, with 8 bases left between them. As DNA, the CDR3 is TGTGCCAGCAGGGCTAGCGCGAACACCGGGGAGCTGTTTTTT. It translates to CASRASANTGELFF.

This clonotype was seen a few times. The CDR3 region is CAWSGESTRARNQPQHF. Written as DNA, the CDR3 is TGTGCCTGGAGTGGGGAGTCTACCAGGGCCCGCAATCAGCCCCAGCATTTT. This chain joins TRBV30 and TRBJ1-5; D is perhaps TRBD1 (5 bases). The CDR3 loop spans 17 amino acids. V lost 1 base and J lost 2, with 18 bases in between. Germline values: CDR1 GTSNPN, CDR2 SVGIG (reference sequence).

The V and J genes are TRBV5-4 and TRBJ1-4, with TRBD1 matching 7 bases. This CDR3 contains 15 residues. Trimming took 0 bases from V and 8 from J; bases not matched to a gene: 7. The germline CDR1 and CDR2 sequences are SGHNT and YYREEE (reference sequence). CDR3 residues: CASSLAGQGGEKLFF. In DNA form, the CDR3 reads TGTGCCAGCAGCTTGGCTGGTCAGGGGGGGGAAAAACTGTTTTTT.

This clonotype was seen once. This chain joins TRBV12-3 or TRBV12-4 and TRBJ1-1; D is unclear. V was pared by 3 bases and J by 5 bases, with 19 bases between. This CDR3 is 16 amino acids long. The CDR3 is CASSLGSPGVGTEAFF. The DNA for the CDR3 is TGTGCCAGCAGTTTGGGGAGCCCCGGGGTTGGGACTGAAGCTTTCTTT.

This clonotype was found a few times. The J gene is TRBJ1-1, the V gene TRBV11-2; D is unclear. The CDR3 runs 12 residues. Germline assignment: CDR1 SGHAT and CDR2 FQNNGV. Deletions cut 5 bases from V and 1 base from J, with 5 bases between. DNA of the CDR3: TGTGCCAGCAGCGACACGAACACTGAAGCTTTCTTT. It translates to CASSDTNTEAFF.

This clonotype appeared many times. The V and J genes are TRBV12-5 and TRBJ2-7; 8 bases are a match to TRBD1. After removal of 6 bases from V and 5 bases from J, the junction contained 9 bases not matched to a gene. CDR3 size: 14 residues. Germline V gene sequence: CDR1 LGHNT, CDR2 FRNRAP. The CDR3 DNA follows: TGTGCTAGTGGCCGGACAGGGAGTCTGAACGAGCAGTACTTC. It yields the protein CASGRTGSLNEQYF.